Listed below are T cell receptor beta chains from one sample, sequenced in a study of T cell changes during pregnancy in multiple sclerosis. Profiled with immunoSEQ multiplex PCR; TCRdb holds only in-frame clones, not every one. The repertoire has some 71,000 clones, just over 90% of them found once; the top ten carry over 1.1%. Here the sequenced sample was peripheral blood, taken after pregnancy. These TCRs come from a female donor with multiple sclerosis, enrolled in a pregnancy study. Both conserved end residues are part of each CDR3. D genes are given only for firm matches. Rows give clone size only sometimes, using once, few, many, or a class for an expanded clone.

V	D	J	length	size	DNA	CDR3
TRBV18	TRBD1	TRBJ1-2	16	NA	TGTGCCAGCTCACCGATTGACAGGGGAGGTAGAGATGGCTACACCTTC	CASSPIDRGGRDGYTF
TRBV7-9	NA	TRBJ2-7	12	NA	TGTGCCAGCAGCTTAGATTGGAGAGAGCAGTACTTC	CASSLDWREQYF
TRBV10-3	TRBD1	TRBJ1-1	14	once	TGTGCCATCAGGATAACAGGGGTCGGCACTGAAGCTTTCTTT	CAIRITGVGTEAFF
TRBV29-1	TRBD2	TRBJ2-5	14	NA	TGCAGCGTTGATACTGGCGGGAGTCCGCGGGTCCAGTACTTC	CSVDTGGSPRVQYF
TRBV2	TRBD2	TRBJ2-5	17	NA	TGTGCCAGCAGTGAAGGGGGGGCTAGCGGGAGGGGAGAGACCCAGTACTTC	CASSEGGASGRGETQYF
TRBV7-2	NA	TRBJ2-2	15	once	TGTGCCAGCAGCTCAGACGGCAGGGAAGCGCGGGAGCTGTTTTTT	CASSSDGREARELFF
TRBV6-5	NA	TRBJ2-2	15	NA	TGTGCCAGCAGTTTCCAGGGCGCGAACACCGGGGAGCTGTTTTTT	CASSFQGANTGELFF
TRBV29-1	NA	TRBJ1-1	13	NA	TGCAGCGCCGGGTCGCCTCTGAACACTGAAGCTTTCTTT	CSAGSPLNTEAFF
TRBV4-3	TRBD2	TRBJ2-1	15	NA	TGCGCCAGCAGCCAAGCGCTAGCGGGAGACAATGAGCAGTTCTTC	CASSQALAGDNEQFF
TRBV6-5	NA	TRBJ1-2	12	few	TGTGCCAGCAGAAAAACGGGGTTTGGCTACACCTTC	CASRKTGFGYTF
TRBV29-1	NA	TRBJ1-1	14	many	TGCAGCGTTGAACAGGGGCTGGGGGACACTGAAGCTTTCTTT	CSVEQGLGDTEAFF
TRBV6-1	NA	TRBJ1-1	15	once	TGTGCCAGCATCTTAGGGGTTTTCATGAACACTGAAGCTTTCTTT	CASILGVFMNTEAFF
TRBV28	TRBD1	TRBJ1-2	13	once	TGTGCCAGCGGCATACAGGGGTACTATGGCTACACCTTC	CASGIQGYYGYTF
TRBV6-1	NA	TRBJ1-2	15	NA	TGTGCCAGCAGTGCCAGGGTTCAACTATGGGGTGGCTACACCTTC	CASSARVQLWGGYTF
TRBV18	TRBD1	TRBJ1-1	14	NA	TGTGCCAGCTCACCCGGGACAGGGAACGGTGAAGCTTTCTTT	CASSPGTGNGEAFF
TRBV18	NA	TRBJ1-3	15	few	TGTGCCAGCTCACCAGGAATTCAGGGTGTAAACACCATATATTTT	CASSPGIQGVNTIYF
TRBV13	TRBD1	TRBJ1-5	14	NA	TGTGCCAGCAGTCTGGGACAGGACAATCAGCCCCAGCATTTT	CASSLGQDNQPQHF
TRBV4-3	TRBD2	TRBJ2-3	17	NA	TGCGCCAGCAGCCAAGAAGGACTAGCGGGAAAAACAGATACGCAGTATTTT	CASSQEGLAGKTDTQYF
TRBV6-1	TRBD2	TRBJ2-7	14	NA	TGTGCCAGCAGTGGGACTAGCGGGAGCTACGAGCAGTACTTC	CASSGTSGSYEQYF
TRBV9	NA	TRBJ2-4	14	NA	TGTGCCAGCAGCCTGTCGGGGGAATTAAACATTCAGTACTTC	CASSLSGELNIQYF
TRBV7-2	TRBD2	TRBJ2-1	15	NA	TGTGCCAGCAGCTTCGGACTAGCGGGAGCCTATGAGCAGTTCTTC	CASSFGLAGAYEQFF
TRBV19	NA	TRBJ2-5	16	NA	TGTGCCAGTAGTACAGCGTCGACGGCGTTCCAAGAGACCCAGTACTTC	CASSTASTAFQETQYF
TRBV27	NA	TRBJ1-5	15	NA	TGTGCCAGCAGCCCCGGGACAAGGGTCAATCAGCCCCAGCATTTT	CASSPGTRVNQPQHF
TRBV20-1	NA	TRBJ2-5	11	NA	TGCAGTGCCACCCTCGCCGGGACCCAGTACTTC	CSATLAGTQYF
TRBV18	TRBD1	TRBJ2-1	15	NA	TGTGCCAGCTCACCCTTGGGACAGCGCTACAATGAGCAGTTCTTC	CASSPLGQRYNEQFF
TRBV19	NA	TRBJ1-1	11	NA	TGTGCCTCTCGCGACGGGACTGAAGCTTTCTTT	CASRDGTEAFF
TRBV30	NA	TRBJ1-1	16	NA	TGTGCCTGGACCGACTCCTGGGGGAGGGGGAACACTGAAGCTTTCTTT	CAWTDSWGRGNTEAFF
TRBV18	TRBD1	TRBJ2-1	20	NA	TGTGCCAGCTCACATTCCGGGACAGGGGGCCCCCGCAGCTCCTACAATGAGCAGTTCTTC	CASSHSGTGGPRSSYNEQFF
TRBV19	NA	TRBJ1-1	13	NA	TGTGCCAGTAGCCTAGGGAGGAACACTGAAGCTTTCTTT	CASSLGRNTEAFF
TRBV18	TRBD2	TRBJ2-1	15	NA	TGTGCCAGCTCAGCAGCGGCTAGCGGGACCAATGAGCAGTTCTTC	CASSAAASGTNEQFF
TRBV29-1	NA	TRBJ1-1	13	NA	TGCAGCGTTGACTTCGACAGGAACACTGAAGCTTTCTTT	CSVDFDRNTEAFF
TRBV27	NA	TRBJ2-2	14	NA	TGTGCCAGCAGTCAACGACAGGTTGGCGGGGAGCTGTTTTTT	CASSQRQVGGELFF
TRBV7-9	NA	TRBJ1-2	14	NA	TGTGCCAGCAGTCTCTTCCGGGGGGGGTCTGGCTACACCTTC	CASSLFRGGSGYTF
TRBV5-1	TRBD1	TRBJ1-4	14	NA	TGCGCCAGCAGCACAGGGGGGTCTAATGAAAAACTGTTTTTT	CASSTGGSNEKLFF
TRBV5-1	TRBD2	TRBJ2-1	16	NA	TGCGCCAGCAGCACCCCGACTAGCGGGAGATCTGATGAGCAGTTCTTC	CASSTPTSGRSDEQFF
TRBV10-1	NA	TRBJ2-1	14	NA	TGCGCCAGCAGTGACCGGGATGGGCTAAATGAGCAGTTCTTC	CASSDRDGLNEQFF
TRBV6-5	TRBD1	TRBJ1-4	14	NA	TGTGCCAGCAGAAGACAGGGGGCTAATGAAAAACTGTTTTTT	CASRRQGANEKLFF
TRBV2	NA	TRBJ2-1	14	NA	TGTGCCAGCAGTAAGACAGTATCCTACAATGAGCAGTTCTTC	CASSKTVSYNEQFF
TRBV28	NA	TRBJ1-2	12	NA	TGTGCCAGCAGTTACACTAACTATGGCTACACCTTC	CASSYTNYGYTF
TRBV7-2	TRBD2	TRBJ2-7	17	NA	TGTGCCAGCAGCTCGCCGGGACTAGCGGGAGGGTCCAGCGAGCAGTACTTC	CASSSPGLAGGSSEQYF
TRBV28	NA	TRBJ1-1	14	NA	TGTGCCAGCAGTTTGGGCAGGCAAGACACTGAAGCTTTCTTT	CASSLGRQDTEAFF
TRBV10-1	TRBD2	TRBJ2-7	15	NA	TGCGCCAGCAGTGAACAAGCGGGAGGGCTGGGGGAGCAGTACTTC	CASSEQAGGLGEQYF
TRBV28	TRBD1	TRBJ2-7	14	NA	TGTGCCAGCCCTCCCCGGACAGGGGATCACGAGCAGTACTTC	CASPPRTGDHEQYF
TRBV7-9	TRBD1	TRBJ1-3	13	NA	TGTGCCAGCAGCACGACAGGGAGAAACACCATATATTTT	CASSTTGRNTIYF